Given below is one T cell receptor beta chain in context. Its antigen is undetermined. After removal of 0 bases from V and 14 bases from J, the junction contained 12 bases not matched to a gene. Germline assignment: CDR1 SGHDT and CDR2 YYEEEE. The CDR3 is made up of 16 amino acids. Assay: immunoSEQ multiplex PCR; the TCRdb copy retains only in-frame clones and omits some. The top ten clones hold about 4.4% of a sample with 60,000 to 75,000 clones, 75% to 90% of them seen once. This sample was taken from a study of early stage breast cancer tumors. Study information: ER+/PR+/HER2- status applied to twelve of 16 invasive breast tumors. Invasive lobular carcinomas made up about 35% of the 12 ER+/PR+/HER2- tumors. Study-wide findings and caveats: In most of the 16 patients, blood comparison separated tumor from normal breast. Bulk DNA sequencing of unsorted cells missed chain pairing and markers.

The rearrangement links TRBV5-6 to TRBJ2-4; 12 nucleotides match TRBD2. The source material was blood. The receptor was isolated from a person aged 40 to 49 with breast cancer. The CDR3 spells CASSLGTLTSGRDKYF. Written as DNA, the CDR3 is TGTGCCAGCAGCTTGGGGACCTTGACTAGCGGGAGAGATAAGTACTTC.